This T cell receptor beta chain was captured by sequencing in a study of Ad26.COV2.S vaccination and SARS-CoV-2 variants. Study details: Each vaccinee took Ad26.COV2.S intramuscularly, once or twice 56 days apart. Study-level results: The analyses of TCR breadth and depth may have understated the size of total T cell responses.

Method: immunoSEQ multiplex PCR; TCRdb's copy keeps in-frame clones and lacks some. Among fewer than 800,000 clones listed, roughly 90% were seen once. This clone was recorded a few times. The target antigen is unknown. Indicated treatment: roughly 20 received Ad26.COV2.S at low or high dose, single or two shots; roughly 5 received placebo; per-sample allocation not given. On day 63 after the first injection, vaccine and placebo recipients gave samples. This adult donor, from Boston, was 18-55 years old. This clonotype was sampled from a person aged 18-60 years who received the Ad26.COV2.S COVID-19 vaccine or a placebo. The sample consisted of peripheral blood, taken in a trial of Ad26.COV2.S vaccine versus placebo.

The CDR3 loop reads CASSYLFSSEQYF. CDR3 sequence (DNA): TGTGCCAGCAGTTATTTGTTTTCTAGCGAGCAGTACTTC. The chain is built from TRBV6-2 or TRBV6-3 and TRBJ2-7, with D unresolved. The CDR3 spans 13 residues. V was shortened by 3 bases and J by 6 bases, with 12 bases between the two germline ends. Germline V lookup: CDR1 MNHEY, CDR2 SVGEGT.